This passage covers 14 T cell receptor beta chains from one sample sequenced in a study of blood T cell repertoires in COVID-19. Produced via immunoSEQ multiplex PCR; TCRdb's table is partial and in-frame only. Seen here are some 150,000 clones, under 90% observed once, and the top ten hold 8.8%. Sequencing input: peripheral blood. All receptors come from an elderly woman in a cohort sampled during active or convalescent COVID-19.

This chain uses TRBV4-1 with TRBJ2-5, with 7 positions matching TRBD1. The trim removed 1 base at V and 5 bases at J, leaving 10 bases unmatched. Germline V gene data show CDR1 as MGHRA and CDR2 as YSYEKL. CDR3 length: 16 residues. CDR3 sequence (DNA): TGCGCCAGCAGCCAAGTGGACTCTGTCAGGGGGGAGACCCAGTACTTC. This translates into CASSQVDSVRGETQYF.

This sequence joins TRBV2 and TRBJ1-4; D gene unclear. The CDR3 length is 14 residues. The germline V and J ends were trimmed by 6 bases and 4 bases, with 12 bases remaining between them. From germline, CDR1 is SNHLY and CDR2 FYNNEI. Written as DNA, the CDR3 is TGTGCCAGCAGGACACAGTTCGGTAATGAAAAACTGTTTTTT. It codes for CASRTQFGNEKLFF.

CDR3 sequence reads: CASSLRPTVQFGYTF. CDR3 sequence (DNA): TGTGCCAGCAGCTTGAGACCGACAGTTCAGTTCGGCTACACCTTC. This chain joins TRBV5-6 and TRBJ1-2, with a weak D call TRBD1 (5 bases). This CDR3 region has 15 residues. Germline V gene lookup returns CDR1 SGHDT and CDR2 YYEEEE. V dropped 1 base and J dropped 8 bases, with 18 bases sitting between them.

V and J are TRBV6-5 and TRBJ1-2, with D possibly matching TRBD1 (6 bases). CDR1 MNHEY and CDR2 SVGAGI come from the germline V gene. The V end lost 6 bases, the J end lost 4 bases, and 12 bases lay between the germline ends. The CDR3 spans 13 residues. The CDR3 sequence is CASRIGGAYGYTF. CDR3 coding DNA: TGTGCCAGCAGGATCGGGGGGGCCTATGGCTACACCTTC.

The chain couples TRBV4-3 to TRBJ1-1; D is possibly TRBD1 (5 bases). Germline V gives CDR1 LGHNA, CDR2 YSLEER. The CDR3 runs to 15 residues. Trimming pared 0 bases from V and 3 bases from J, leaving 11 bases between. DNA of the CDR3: TGCGCCAGCAGCCAAGAGCCCCGGGGGGACACTGAAGCTTTCTTT. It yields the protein CASSQEPRGDTEAFF.

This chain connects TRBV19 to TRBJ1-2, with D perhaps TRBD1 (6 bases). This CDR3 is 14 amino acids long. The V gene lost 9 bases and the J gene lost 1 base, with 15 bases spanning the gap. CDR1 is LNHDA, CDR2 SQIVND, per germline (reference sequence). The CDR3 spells CASEHRVSNYGYTF. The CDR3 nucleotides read TGTGCCAGCGAGCACAGGGTCAGTAACTATGGCTACACCTTC.

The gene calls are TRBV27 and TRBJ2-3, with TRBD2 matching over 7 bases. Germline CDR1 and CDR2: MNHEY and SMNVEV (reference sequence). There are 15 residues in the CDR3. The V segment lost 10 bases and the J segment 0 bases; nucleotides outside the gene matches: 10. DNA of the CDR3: TGTGCCATCTCACCCTGGCGGGGGAGCACAGATACGCAGTATTTT. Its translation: CAISPWRGSTDTQYF.

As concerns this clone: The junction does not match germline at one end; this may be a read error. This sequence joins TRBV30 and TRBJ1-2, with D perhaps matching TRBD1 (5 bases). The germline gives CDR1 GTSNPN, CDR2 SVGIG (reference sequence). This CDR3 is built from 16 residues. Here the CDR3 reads CAWRRSPRPRDGGNLF. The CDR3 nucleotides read TGTGCCTGGAGGAGGTCGCCTAGACCAAGGGACGGGGGTAATCTCTTC.

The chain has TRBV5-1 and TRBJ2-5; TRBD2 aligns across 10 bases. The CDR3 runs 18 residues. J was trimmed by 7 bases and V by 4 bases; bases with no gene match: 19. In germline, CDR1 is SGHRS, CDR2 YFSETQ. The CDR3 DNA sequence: TGCGCCAGCAGCCCCTCGAAGCTTAGCGGGGGGACCCCGGGGACCCAGTACTTC. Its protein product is CASSPSKLSGGTPGTQYF.

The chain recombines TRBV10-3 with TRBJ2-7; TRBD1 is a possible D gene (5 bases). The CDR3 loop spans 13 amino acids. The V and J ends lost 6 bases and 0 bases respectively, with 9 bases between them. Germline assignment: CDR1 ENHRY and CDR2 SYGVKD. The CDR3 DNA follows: TGTGCCATCAGGGACAAGAGCTCCTACGAGCAGTACTTC. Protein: CAIRDKSSYEQYF.

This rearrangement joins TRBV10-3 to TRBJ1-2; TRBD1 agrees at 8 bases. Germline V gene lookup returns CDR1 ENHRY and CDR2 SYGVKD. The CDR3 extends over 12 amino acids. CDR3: CALKAGGFGYTF. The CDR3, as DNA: TGTGCTCTCAAAGCAGGGGGCTTTGGCTACACCTTC.

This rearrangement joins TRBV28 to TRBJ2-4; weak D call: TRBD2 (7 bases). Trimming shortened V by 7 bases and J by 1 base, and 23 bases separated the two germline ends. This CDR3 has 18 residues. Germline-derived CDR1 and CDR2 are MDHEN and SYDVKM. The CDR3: CASTLGRGARSAKNIQYF. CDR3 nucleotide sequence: TGTGCCAGCACCCTAGGGAGGGGGGCCCGATCGGCCAAAAACATTCAGTACTTC.

The CDR3 DNA sequence: TGTGCCTGGAGGGGGGACAGTAGCTCCTACGAGCAGTACTTC. This sequence encodes CAWRGDSSSYEQYF. V and J are TRBV30 and TRBJ2-7; TRBD1 aligns across 7 bases. The CDR3 is made up of 14 amino acids. Germline V gene sequence: CDR1 GTSNPN, CDR2 SVGIG (reference sequence). J was trimmed by 0 bases and V by 3 bases; bases with no gene match: 5.

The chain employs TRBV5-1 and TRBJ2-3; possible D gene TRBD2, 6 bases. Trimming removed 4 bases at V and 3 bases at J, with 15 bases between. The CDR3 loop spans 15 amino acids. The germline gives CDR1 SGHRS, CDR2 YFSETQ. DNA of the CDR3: TGCGCCAGCAGCATAAACCCCCGGGGGACAGATACGCAGTATTTT. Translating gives CASSINPRGTDTQYF.